This T cell receptor beta chain was observed in a study of blood T cell repertoires in COVID-19. Study summary: COVID-19 samples, acute and convalescent, were from the United States, Italy and Spain. From T cells, B-cell-depleted T cells, or PBMCs came the material, which was cDNA or gDNA.

How the authors handled the data: Reference gene primer amplification gave estimated nucleated cell counts. Here immunoSEQ multiplex PCR was the method, and the copy in TCRdb shows in-frame clones only, minus some. That table supplies the V and J calls and clone size; D and trimming were determined from the DNA. The sample includes 140,000 to 150,000 clones, around 90% seen only once; the top ten take 1.5% to 2%. Per the germline V gene, CDR1 is SGDLS and CDR2 is YYNGEE. Unmatched junction bases numbered 4, after V lost 0 bases and J lost 2 bases. The CDR3 consists of 17 residues. This TCR was recovered from a human donor in a cohort sampled during active COVID-19. The chain joins TRBV9 to TRBJ1-6; TRBD1 agrees at 8 bases. The sequenced material came from peripheral blood. The CDR3 spells CASSVGQGRTYNSPLHF. The CDR3 nucleotides read TGTGCCAGCAGCGTAGGACAGGGGAGAACCTATAATTCACCCCTCCACTTT.